The entry that follows covers one T cell receptor beta chain sequence. Its matching antigen is unknown. Time point of the sample: newly diagnosed GD, antithyroid drugs for less than 3 months. From PBMCs, RNA was extracted and then used to make the TCR library. Graves' disease diagnosis followed American Thyroid Association guidelines. This CDR3 has 14 amino acids. Trimming left V 7 bases short and J 0 bases short, with 10 bases between. CDR1 and CDR2 (germline): ENHRY, SYGVKD. These data come from a study of regulatory T cells in long-lasting Graves disease. iRepertoire HTBI primers and Arm-PCR of CDR3 regions built TCR beta libraries. TCRdb redid the calling of the multiplex PCR reads with MiXCR, one entry per CDR3 protein. The sample records 450,000 to 600,000 distinct CDR3 sequences, about 13% being singletons. Overall study results and limits: Persistent patients had more shared public clonotypes (around 3,000) than new patients (approximately 970).

The data also belong to a second study, concerning T cells in Graves' hyperthyroidism and ophthalmopathy. That work contributes: Stable Graves' hyperthyroidism denoted no ophthalmopathy progression over 18 months. TCR CDR3 underwent first-round RT-PCR with the HTBI primer set.

The chain combines TRBV10-3 with TRBJ1-3, with unresolved D. This receptor was obtained from a man aged 30-40 years with Graves disease. The source was peripheral blood mononuclear cells (PBMCs), collected at new diagnosis, from a patient treated with antithyroid drugs. The CDR3 coding sequence is TGTGCCATCATGTCCCGGGACTCTGGAAACACCATATATTTT. Translating gives CAIMSRDSGNTIYF.